This T cell receptor beta chain was recovered during a study of CD8 T cells in ankylosing spondylitis. This clonotype has more than one count but fewer than ten. What it binds is unknown. CDR1 is KGHDR and CDR2 is SFDVKD in the germline V gene. With 3 bases removed from V and 8 bases from J, the gap between germline ends came to 10 bases. This CDR3 has 13 amino acids. Study results and caveats: Seemingly distinctive of ankylosing spondylitis blood was a TCR beta motif formed by eight highly homologous variants. Clones tied to disease were said to be significantly enriched in matched ankylosing spondylitis synovial fluid. Disease-linked clones were CD8+ and relatively rare in peripheral blood.

TCRdb used MiXCR to reprocess the 5' RACE reads, holding one entry per CDR3 protein. The sample comprises fewer than 500,000 distinct CDR3 sequences, approximately 20% of which are singletons, and roughly 16% rests with the top ten. Specimen: blood, either unsorted or a sorted T cell fraction (not recorded which). The receptor's source is a male donor with ankylosing spondylitis. The chain employs TRBV24-1 and TRBJ2-1; D is ambiguous. CDR3 DNA sequence: TGTGCCACCAGTGATGGTCCTTATTATGAGCAGTTCTTC. It codes for CATSDGPYYEQFF.